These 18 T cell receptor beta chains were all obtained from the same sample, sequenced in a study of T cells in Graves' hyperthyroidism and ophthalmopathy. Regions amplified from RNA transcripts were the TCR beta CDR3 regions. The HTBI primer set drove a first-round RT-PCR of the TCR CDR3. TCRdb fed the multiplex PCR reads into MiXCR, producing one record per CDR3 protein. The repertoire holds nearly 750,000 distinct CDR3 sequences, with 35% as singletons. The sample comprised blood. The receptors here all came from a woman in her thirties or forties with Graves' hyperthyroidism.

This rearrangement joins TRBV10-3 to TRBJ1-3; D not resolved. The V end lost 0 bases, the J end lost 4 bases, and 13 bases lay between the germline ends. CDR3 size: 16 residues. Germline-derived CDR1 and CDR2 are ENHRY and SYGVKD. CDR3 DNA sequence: TGTGCCATCAGTGAGTCGATGCCAGGCCGAGGAAACACCATATATTTT. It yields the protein CAISESMPGRGNTIYF.

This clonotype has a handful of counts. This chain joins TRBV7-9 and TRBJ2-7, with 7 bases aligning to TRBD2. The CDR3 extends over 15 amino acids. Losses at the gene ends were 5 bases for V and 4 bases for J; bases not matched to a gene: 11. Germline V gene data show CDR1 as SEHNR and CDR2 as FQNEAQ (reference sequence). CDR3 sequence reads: CASSPLGTKAYEQYF. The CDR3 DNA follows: TGTGCCAGCAGCCCACTGGGGACTAAAGCATACGAGCAGTACTTC.

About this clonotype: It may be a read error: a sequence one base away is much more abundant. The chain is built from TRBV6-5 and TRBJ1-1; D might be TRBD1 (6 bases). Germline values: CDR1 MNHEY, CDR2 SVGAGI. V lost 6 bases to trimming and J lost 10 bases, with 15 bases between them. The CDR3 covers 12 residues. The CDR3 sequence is CASSWTEGAAFF. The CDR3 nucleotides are TGTGCCAGCAGCTGGACAGAGGGTGCAGCTTTCTTT.

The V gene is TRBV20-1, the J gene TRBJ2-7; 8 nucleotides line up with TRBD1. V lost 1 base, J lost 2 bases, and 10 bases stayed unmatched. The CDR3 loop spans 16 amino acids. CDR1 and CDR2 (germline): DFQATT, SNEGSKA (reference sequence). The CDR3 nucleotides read TGCAGTGCTAGAGGAGGGGCAGGGGGCGGGACCTACGAGCAGTACTTC. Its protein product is CSARGGAGGGTYEQYF.

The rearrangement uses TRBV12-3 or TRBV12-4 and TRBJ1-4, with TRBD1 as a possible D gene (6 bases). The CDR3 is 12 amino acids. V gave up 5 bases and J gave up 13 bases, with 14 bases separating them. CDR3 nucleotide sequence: TGTGCCAGCAGTCCCATGGACAGAAGACTGTTTTTT. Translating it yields CASSPMDRRLFF.

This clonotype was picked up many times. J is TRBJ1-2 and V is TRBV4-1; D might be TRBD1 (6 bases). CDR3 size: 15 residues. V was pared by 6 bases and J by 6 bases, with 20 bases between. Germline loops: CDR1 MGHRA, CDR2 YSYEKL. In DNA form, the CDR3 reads TGCGCCAGCAGTCCACTCCCAGGGGTCGACGATGGCTACACCTTC. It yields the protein CASSPLPGVDDGYTF.

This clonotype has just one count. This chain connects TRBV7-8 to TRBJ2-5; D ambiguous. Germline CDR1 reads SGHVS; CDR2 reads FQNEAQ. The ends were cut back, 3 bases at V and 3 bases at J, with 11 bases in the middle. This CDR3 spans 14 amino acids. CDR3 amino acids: CASSLGYRKETQYF. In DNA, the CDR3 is TGTGCCAGCAGCTTGGGGTACCGAAAAGAGACCCAGTACTTC.

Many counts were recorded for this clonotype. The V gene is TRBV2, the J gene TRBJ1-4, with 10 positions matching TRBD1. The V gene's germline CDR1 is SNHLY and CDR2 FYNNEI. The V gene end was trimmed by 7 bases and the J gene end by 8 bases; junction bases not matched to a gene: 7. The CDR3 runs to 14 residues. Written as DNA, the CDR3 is TGTGCCAGCAAGGGTGGGACAGGGGACGAAAAACTGTTTTTT. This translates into CASKGGTGDEKLFF.

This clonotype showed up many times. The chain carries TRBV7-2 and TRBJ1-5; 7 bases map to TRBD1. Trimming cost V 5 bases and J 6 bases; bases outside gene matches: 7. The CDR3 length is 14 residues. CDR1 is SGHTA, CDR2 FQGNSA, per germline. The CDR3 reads CASSRDRVGQPQHF. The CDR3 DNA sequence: TGTGCCAGCAGCCGTGACAGGGTCGGTCAGCCCCAGCATTTT.

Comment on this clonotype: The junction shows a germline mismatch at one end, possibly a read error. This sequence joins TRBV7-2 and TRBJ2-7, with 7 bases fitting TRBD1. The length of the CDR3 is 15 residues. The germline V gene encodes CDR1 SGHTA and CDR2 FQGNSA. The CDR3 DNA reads TGTGCCGGCAGCTCCCAGGGACAGAGCTCCTACGAGCAGTACTTC. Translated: CAGSSQGQSSYEQYF.

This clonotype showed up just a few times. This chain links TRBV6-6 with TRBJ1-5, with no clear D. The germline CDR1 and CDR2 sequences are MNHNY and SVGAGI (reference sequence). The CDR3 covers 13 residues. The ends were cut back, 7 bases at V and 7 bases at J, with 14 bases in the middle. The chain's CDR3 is CASNTGGRQPQHF. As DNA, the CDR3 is TGTGCCAGCAATACGGGAGGGCGGCAGCCCCAGCATTTT.

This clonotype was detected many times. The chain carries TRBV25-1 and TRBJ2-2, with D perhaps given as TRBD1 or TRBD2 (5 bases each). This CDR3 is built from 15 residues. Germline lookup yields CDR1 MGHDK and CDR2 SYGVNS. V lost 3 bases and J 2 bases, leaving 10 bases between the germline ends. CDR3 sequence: CASSDPGRNTGELFF. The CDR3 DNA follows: TGTGCCAGCAGTGACCCGGGACGAAACACCGGGGAGCTGTTTTTT.

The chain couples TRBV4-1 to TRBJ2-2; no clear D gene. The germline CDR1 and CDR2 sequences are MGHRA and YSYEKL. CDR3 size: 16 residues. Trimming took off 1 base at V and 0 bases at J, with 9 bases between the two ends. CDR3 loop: CASSQAGVPNTGELFF. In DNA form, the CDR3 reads TGCGCCAGCAGCCAAGCAGGTGTTCCGAACACCGGGGAGCTGTTTTTT.

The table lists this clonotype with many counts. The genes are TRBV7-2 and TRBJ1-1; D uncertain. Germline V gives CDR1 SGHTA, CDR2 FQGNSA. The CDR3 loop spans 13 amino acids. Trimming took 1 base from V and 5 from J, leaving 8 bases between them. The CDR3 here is CASSLEPGTEAFF. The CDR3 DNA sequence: TGTGCCAGCAGCTTAGAACCGGGTACTGAAGCTTTCTTT. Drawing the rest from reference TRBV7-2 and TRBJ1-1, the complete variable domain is GAGVSQSPSNKVTEKGKDVELRCDPISGHTALYWYRQSLGQGLEFLIYFQGNSAPDKSGLPSDRFSAERTGGSVSTLTIQRTQQEDSAVYLCASSLEPGTEAFFGQGTRLTVV.

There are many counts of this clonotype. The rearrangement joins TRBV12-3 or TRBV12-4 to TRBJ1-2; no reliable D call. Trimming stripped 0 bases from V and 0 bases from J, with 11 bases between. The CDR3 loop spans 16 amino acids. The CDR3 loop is CASSLALQLANYGYTF. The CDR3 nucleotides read TGTGCCAGCAGTTTAGCCCTCCAGTTAGCTAACTATGGCTACACCTTC.

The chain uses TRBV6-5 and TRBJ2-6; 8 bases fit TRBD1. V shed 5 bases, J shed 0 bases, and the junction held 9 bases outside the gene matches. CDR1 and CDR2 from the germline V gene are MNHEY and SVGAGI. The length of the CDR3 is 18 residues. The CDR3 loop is CASSEGGTGLSGANVLTF. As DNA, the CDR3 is TGTGCCAGCAGTGAAGGTGGGACAGGCCTCTCTGGGGCCAACGTCCTGACTTTC.

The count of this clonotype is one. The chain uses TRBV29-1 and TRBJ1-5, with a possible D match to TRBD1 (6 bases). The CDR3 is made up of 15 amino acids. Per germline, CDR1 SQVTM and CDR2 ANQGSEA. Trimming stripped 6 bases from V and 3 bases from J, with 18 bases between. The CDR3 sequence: CSVGGGSIDNQPQHF. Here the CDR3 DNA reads TGCAGCGTGGGAGGGGGATCTATAGACAATCAGCCCCAGCATTTT.

As DNA, the CDR3 is TGTGCCAGCAGCTTAATTGGCGGAAGCACAGATACGCAGTATTTT. Protein sequence: CASSLIGGSTDTQYF. The rearrangement uses TRBV11-1 and TRBJ2-3; D remains ambiguous. The CDR3 consists of 15 residues. Germline assignment: CDR1 SGHAT and CDR2 FQDESV (reference sequence). Trimming left V 2 bases short and J 0 bases short, with 9 bases between.